The 28 T cell receptor beta chains presented below share a single source sample, sequenced in a study of graft-versus-host responses after intestinal transplantation. This table comes from immunoSEQ multiplex PCR, and its TCRdb copy is limited to in-frame clones, with some not included. The repertoire has under 95,000 clones, about 87% of them found once; the top ten carry roughly 0.3%. These receptors' targets are unknown. This specimen consisted of unstimulated CD4+ T cells sorted from spleen or lymph node cells, obtained before transplant. These receptors were collected from a human donor who was the organ donor for an intestinal transplant.

This rearrangement joins TRBV11-2 to TRBJ1-3; no definite D call. Germline assignment: CDR1 SGHAT and CDR2 FQNNGV. The V end was cut by 3 bases, the J end by 1 base, with 16 bases between. The CDR3 length is 17 residues. This chain's CDR3 is CASSLGWKRGSGNTIYF. The CDR3 nucleotides are TGTGCCAGCAGCTTGGGGTGGAAACGGGGTTCTGGAAACACCATATATTTT. The variable domain in full, completed from reference TRBV11-2 and TRBJ1-3, reads EAGVAQSPRYKIIEKRQSVAFWCNPISGHATLYWYQQILGQGPKLLIQFQNNGVVDDSQLPKDRFSAERLKGVDSTLKIQPAKLEDSAVYLCASSLGWKRGSGNTIYFGEGSWLTVV.

This clone was counted a single time. The genes are TRBV6-5 and TRBJ2-7; D possibly corresponds to TRBD2 (6 bases). The CDR3 sequence is 14 residues long. Germline V CDR1 and CDR2: MNHEY, SVGAGI. V lost 8 bases and J 0 bases, leaving 14 bases between the germline ends. CDR3 protein: CASGRRGSSYEQYF. The CDR3 nucleotides read TGTGCCAGCGGAAGGAGGGGCAGCTCCTACGAGCAGTACTTC.

This chain uses TRBV5-1 with TRBJ1-2; TRBD1 agrees at 7 bases. The junction had 7 bases not matched to a gene; V was cut back by 2 bases and J by 6 bases. The CDR3 is 14 amino acids. Per the germline V gene, CDR1 is SGHRS and CDR2 is YFSETQ. CDR3: CASSLYEGANGYTF. The CDR3 nucleotides read TGCGCCAGCAGCTTATACGAGGGGGCGAATGGCTACACCTTC.

The CDR3 region has the DNA TGTGCCAGTAGTAGAGAAATAGCGGGAGCGGGCTATGAGCAGTTCTTC. Translating it yields CASSREIAGAGYEQFF. The chain recombines TRBV19 with TRBJ2-1, with 9 bases matching TRBD2. The CDR3 extends over 16 amino acids. From germline, CDR1 is LNHDA and CDR2 SQIVND (reference sequence). V lost 4 bases and J lost 8; bases outside the gene matches: 12. Together with reference TRBV19 and TRBJ2-1, the CDR3 gives the full variable domain: DGGITQSPKYLFRKEGQNVTLSCEQNLNHDAMYWYRQDPGQGLRLIYYSQIVNDFQKGDIAEGYSVSREKKESFPLTVTSAQKNPTAFYLCASSREIAGAGYEQFFGPGTRLTVL.

This clone was seen only once. J is TRBJ1-1 and V is TRBV9; TRBD1 matches 9 bases. J lost 4 bases, V lost 3 bases, and 1 base had no gene match. The CDR3 totals 13 residues. The germline V gene encodes CDR1 SGDLS and CDR2 YYNGEE. The CDR3: CASSATGGTEAFF. In DNA form, the CDR3 reads TGTGCCAGCAGCGCGACAGGGGGCACTGAAGCTTTCTTT. Full variable domain (outside the CDR3, taken from reference TRBV9 and TRBJ1-1): DSGVTQTPKHLITATGQRVTLRCSPRSGDLSVYWYQQSLDQGLQFLIQYYNGEERAKGNILERFSAQQFPDLHSELNLSSLELGDSALYFCASSATGGTEAFFGQGTRLTVV.

The rearrangement uses TRBV28 and TRBJ1-2, with TRBD1 matching 8 bases. V was clipped by 8 bases and J by 8 bases; unmatched bases: 4. Germline CDR1 and CDR2: MDHEN and SYDVKM. This CDR3 has 11 amino acids. In DNA form, the CDR3 reads TGTGCCAGCTGGACAGGGCAGGGCTACACCTTC. This encodes CASWTGQGYTF.

The rearrangement joins TRBV5-6 to TRBJ2-1; 9 positions agree with TRBD2. The CDR3 length is 15 residues. V lost 0 bases to trimming and J lost 3 bases; unmatched junction nucleotides: 1. Germline CDR1 is SGHDT and CDR2 is YYEEEE. CDR3 sequence: CASSLVAGVYNEQFF. The CDR3 bases are TGTGCCAGCAGCTTGGTAGCGGGGGTCTACAATGAGCAGTTCTTC.

This clone is a singleton in its sample. The V call is TRBV5-4, the J call TRBJ2-7; perhaps TRBD1 as D (6 bases). The germline V gene encodes CDR1 SGHNT and CDR2 YYREEE (reference sequence). The CDR3 totals 15 residues. V lost 3 bases, J lost 0 bases, and 13 bases lay in between. The CDR3 DNA sequence: TGTGCCAGCAGCTCAGCCTCCAGGGGCTCCTACGAGCAGTACTTC. Protein sequence: CASSSASRGSYEQYF.

The V gene is TRBV7-8, the J gene TRBJ1-1; D not resolved. This CDR3 has 14 amino acids. Trimming cost V 6 bases and J 1 base, with 12 bases left between them. From germline, CDR1 is SGHVS and CDR2 FQNEAQ. Here the CDR3 DNA reads TGTGCCAGCAGTATAGCCTCGCAGAACACTGAAGCTTTCTTT. Protein product: CASSIASQNTEAFF.

The chain is built from TRBV9 and TRBJ2-7; 8 bases are shared with TRBD2. CDR1 is SGDLS and CDR2 is YYNGEE in the germline V gene. V trimming: 4 bases; J trimming: 6 bases; junction bases outside the gene matches: 15. The CDR3 has 16 amino acids. The DNA of the CDR3 is TGTGCCAGCAGCATCCACCCCGGGACTAGTAATGCCGAGCAGTACTTC. This codes for CASSIHPGTSNAEQYF. Full variable domain (rest looked up from reference TRBV9 and TRBJ2-7): DSGVTQTPKHLITATGQRVTLRCSPRSGDLSVYWYQQSLDQGLQFLIQYYNGEERAKGNILERFSAQQFPDLHSELNLSSLELGDSALYFCASSIHPGTSNAEQYFGPGTRLTVT.

V usage is TRBV4-2 and J usage is TRBJ2-3; a possible D gene is TRBD2 (6 bases). The V and J ends lost 4 bases and 4 bases respectively, with 9 bases between them. Germline loops: CDR1 LGHNA, CDR2 YNFKEQ. This CDR3 is 13 amino acids long. CDR3 in amino acids: CASSPTSSDTQYF. The CDR3 bases are TGTGCCAGCAGCCCAACTAGCTCAGATACGCAGTATTTT.

The J gene is TRBJ1-1, the V gene TRBV4-1; 9 bases are shared with TRBD1. Germline lookup yields CDR1 MGHRA and CDR2 YSYEKL. Unmatched junction bases numbered 9, after V lost 0 bases and J lost 4 bases. The CDR3 has 17 amino acids. CDR3 amino acids: CASSQDGTGWGGTEAFF. As DNA, the CDR3 is TGCGCCAGCAGCCAAGATGGGACAGGGTGGGGTGGCACTGAAGCTTTCTTT.

CDR3 loop: CASSPPGQTPIYEQYF. The CDR3 bases are TGTGCCAGCAGTCCTCCCGGACAGACTCCGATCTACGAGCAGTACTTC. V is TRBV28 and J is TRBJ2-7, with TRBD1 as a possible D gene (6 bases). CDR1 MDHEN and CDR2 SYDVKM come from the germline V gene. The CDR3 contains 16 residues. V lost 5 bases and J lost 3, with 20 bases in between.

Here the CDR3 DNA reads TGTGCCAGCAGTCCAGGGCATCGGTCTGGCTACACCTTC. Translated: CASSPGHRSGYTF. V is TRBV6-1 and J is TRBJ1-2, with TRBD1 as a possible D gene (5 bases). The CDR3 consists of 13 residues. CDR1 and CDR2 (germline): MNHNS, SASEGT. Trimming left V 5 bases short and J 7 bases short, with 14 bases between.

The chain links TRBV6-1 to TRBJ2-7; no reliable D call. The germline V gene encodes CDR1 MNHNS and CDR2 SASEGT. This CDR3 has 14 amino acids. Trimming pared 3 bases from V and 2 bases from J, leaving 11 bases between. The CDR3 DNA reads as TGTGCCAGCAGTGAGGCTTCAGATGCCTACGAGCAGTACTTC. Translating it yields CASSEASDAYEQYF.

This clone has a single count. V is TRBV5-4 and J is TRBJ2-3; 9 bases line up with TRBD1. This CDR3 has 15 residues. Looked up from germline, CDR1 is SGHNT and CDR2 is YYREEE (reference sequence). The J segment lost 5 bases and the V segment lost 3 bases, leaving 7 bases of the junction unmatched. CDR3 residues: CASSSRATGGDTQYF. CDR3 sequence (DNA): TGTGCCAGCAGCTCCCGAGCGACAGGGGGAGATACGCAGTATTTT.

This clone was detected only once. The junction does not match germline at one end; this may be a read error. This sequence joins TRBV18 and TRBJ1-2; a possible D gene is TRBD1 (6 bases). The V gene's germline CDR1 is KGHSH and CDR2 LQKENI. The length of the CDR3 is 14 residues. CDR3 region: CASSPPNRAGGYTF. As DNA, the CDR3 is TGTGCCAGCTCGCCACCGAACAGGGCTGGAGGCTACACCTTC.

The chain joins TRBV20-1 to TRBJ2-7, with no clear D. Germline V CDR1 and CDR2: DFQATT, SNEGSKA (reference sequence). The ends were cut back, 5 bases at V and 1 base at J, with 6 bases in the middle. The CDR3 sequence is 11 residues long. The CDR3 bases are TGCAGTGCTTTCAAATCCTACGAGCAGTACTTC. Translated: CSAFKSYEQYF.

This clone appeared a single time. V is TRBV12-5 and J is TRBJ1-2; 7 bases fit TRBD1. Trimming cost V 3 bases and J 8 bases; bases outside gene matches: 15. This CDR3 spans 16 amino acids. CDR1 LGHNT and CDR2 FRNRAP come from the germline V gene. The chain's CDR3 is CASGFIQGWGSGGYTF. The CDR3 nucleotides read TGTGCTAGTGGTTTTATACAGGGGTGGGGGAGTGGGGGCTACACCTTC.

The chain carries TRBV7-2 and TRBJ2-1, with 8 bases identical to TRBD1. Germline values: CDR1 SGHTA, CDR2 FQGNSA. The junction had 8 bases not matched to a gene; V was cut back by 3 bases and J by 4 bases. The CDR3 extends over 16 amino acids. The CDR3 is CASSFLGQGQYNEQFF. CDR3 in DNA: TGTGCCAGCAGCTTTTTAGGACAGGGTCAATACAATGAGCAGTTCTTC.

The V and J genes are TRBV6-1 and TRBJ2-7, with 10 bases fitting TRBD1. The CDR3 sequence is 15 residues long. CDR1 and CDR2 (germline): MNHNS, SASEGT. J lost 4 bases, V lost 7 bases, and 10 bases had no gene match. The CDR3: CASNLMGQGWYEQYF. For the CDR3, the DNA is TGTGCCAGCAACCTCATGGGACAGGGGTGGTACGAGCAGTACTTC.

The chain employs TRBV23-1 and TRBJ2-5, with TRBD2 as a possible D gene (6 bases). TRBV23-1 carries the ORF label, with uncertain function. V gave up 1 base and J gave up 4 bases, with 16 bases separating them. CDR3 length equals 16 residues. CDR3 in amino acids: CASSQLGPGRRETQYF. The CDR3 nucleotides are TGCGCCAGCAGTCAATTGGGTCCAGGGAGGAGAGAGACCCAGTACTTC.

This chain links TRBV6-5 with TRBJ1-2; D is possibly TRBD1 (6 bases). Germline V gene data show CDR1 as MNHEY and CDR2 as SVGAGI. This CDR3 has 13 residues. Trimming took 0 bases from V and 9 from J, leaving 11 bases between them. The CDR3 sequence is CASSYSGRGSYTF. The CDR3 DNA follows: TGTGCCAGCAGTTACTCGGGGAGGGGGAGCTACACCTTC.

This clone was seen just once. The chain joins TRBV28 to TRBJ1-1, with D uncertain. The germline CDR1 and CDR2 sequences are MDHEN and SYDVKM. CDR3 length: 12 amino acids. V lost 5 bases to trimming and J lost 3 bases, with 7 bases between them. The CDR3 loop is CASSPLDTEAFF. CDR3 in DNA: TGTGCCAGCAGTCCTCTCGACACTGAAGCTTTCTTT.

This rearrangement joins TRBV2 to TRBJ2-5; 15 positions agree with TRBD2. CDR3 length: 16 residues. Germline CDR1 SNHLY, CDR2 FYNNEI. CDR3 coding DNA: TGTGCTCTGCGGAGGACTAGCGGGGGGGCAGGAGAGACCCAGTACTTC. The encoded protein is CALRRTSGGAGETQYF.

This clone was seen just once. The genes are TRBV4-1 and TRBJ2-5, with 11 bases fitting TRBD2. The CDR3 length is 18 residues. V lost 2 bases and J lost 4; bases outside the gene matches: 12. Germline values: CDR1 MGHRA, CDR2 YSYEKL. CDR3 nucleotides: TGCGCCAGCAGCCAAACCGAATTAATAGCGGGGGGGCGAGAGACCCAGTACTTC. It encodes CASSQTELIAGGRETQYF.

This chain links TRBV4-1 with TRBJ1-4; 10 bases line up with TRBD1. Germline CDR1 and CDR2: MGHRA and YSYEKL. V lost 5 bases to trimming and J lost 2 bases; unmatched junction nucleotides: 11. The CDR3 is made up of 18 amino acids. The CDR3 DNA reads TGCGCCAGCAGCGCACCGGGACAGGGGAATCCCACTAATGAAAAACTGTTTTTT. Translating it yields CASSAPGQGNPTNEKLFF.

The chain carries TRBV23-1 and TRBJ2-7, with TRBD2 matching 8 bases. TRBV23-1 falls under the ORF class, with uncertain function. CDR3 length: 17 amino acids. The J segment lost 2 bases and the V segment lost 0 bases, leaving 9 bases of the junction unmatched. CDR3 loop: CASSQSIGGGRPYEQYF. For the CDR3, the DNA is TGCGCCAGCAGTCAATCTATCGGGGGCGGGAGGCCCTACGAGCAGTACTTC.